This T cell receptor (beta chain) stems from a study of cytomegalovirus exposure and HLA in healthy donors. As regards this clone: As yet, its antigen is unknown.

Amplification used 60 Vbeta primers and 13 Jbeta primers. The protocol was immunoSEQ multiplex PCR, while the TCRdb copy is restricted to in-frame clones and leaves out a portion. The specimen's table records approximately 140,000 clones. Per the germline V gene, CDR1 is MDHEN and CDR2 is SYDVKM. V lost 7 bases and J lost 5, with 14 bases in between. This CDR3 is 13 amino acids long. Study findings and constraints: In a later analysis, TCR association rates varied by HLA locus: DRB1 most, HLA-C fewest. The authors judged a highly shared variant cluster likely a sequencing artifact.

Sequencing was done on a sample of PBMCs. The chain has TRBV28 and TRBJ1-2; D unclear. This TCR was recovered from a woman between 18 and 29 years old in good health and CMV-seronegative. CDR3 DNA: TGTGCCAGCACCCAGGCTATAACGTATGGCTACACCTTC. Translated: CASTQAITYGYTF.